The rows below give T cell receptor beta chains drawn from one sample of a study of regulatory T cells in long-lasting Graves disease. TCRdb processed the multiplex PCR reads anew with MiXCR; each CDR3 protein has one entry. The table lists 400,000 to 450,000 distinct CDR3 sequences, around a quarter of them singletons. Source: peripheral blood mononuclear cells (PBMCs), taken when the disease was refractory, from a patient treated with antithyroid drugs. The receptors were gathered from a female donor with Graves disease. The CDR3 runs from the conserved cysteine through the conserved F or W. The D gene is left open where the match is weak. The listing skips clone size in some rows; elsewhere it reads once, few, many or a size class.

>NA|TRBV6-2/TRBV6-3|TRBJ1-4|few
CASMTHLEKLFF
TGTGCCAGCATGACCCATCTGGAAAAACTGTTTTTT
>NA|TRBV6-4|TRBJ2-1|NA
CASSDGTSSYNEQFF
TGTGCCAGCAGTGACGGGACTTCCTCCTACAATGAGCAGTTCTTC
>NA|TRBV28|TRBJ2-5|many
CASRSGKETQYF
TGTGCCAGCAGGTCGGGGAAAGAGACCCAGTACTTC
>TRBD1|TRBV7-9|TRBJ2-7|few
CASSGHRDRTPAASYEQYF
TGTGCCAGCAGCGGACACCGGGACAGGACCCCCGCAGCCTCCTACGAGCAGTACTTC
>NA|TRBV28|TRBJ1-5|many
CASSPVFNNNQPQHF
TGTGCCAGCAGCCCCGTTTTTAACAACAATCAGCCCCAGCATTTT
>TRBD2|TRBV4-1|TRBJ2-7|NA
CASSHRETSGPYEQYF
TGCGCCAGCAGTCACAGGGAGACTAGCGGACCTTACGAGCAGTACTTC
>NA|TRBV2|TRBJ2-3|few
CASSLSGTGSTDTQYF
TGTGCCAGCAGCTTAAGCGGGACAGGTAGCACAGATACGCAGTATTTT
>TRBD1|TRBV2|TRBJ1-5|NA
CASSGQGRNQPQHF
TGTGCCAGCAGCGGACAGGGAAGAAATCAGCCCCAGCATTTT
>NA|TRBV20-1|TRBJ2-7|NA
CSARDLRWVWGYEQYF
TGCAGTGCTAGAGATCTTCGCTGGGTATGGGGGTACGAGCAGTACTTC
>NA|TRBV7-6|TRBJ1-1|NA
CASSLGTGSATEAFF
TGTGCCAGCAGCTTAGGAACAGGGTCTGCCACTGAAGCTTTCTTT
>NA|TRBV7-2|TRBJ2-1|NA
CASSLQPPLPNSYNEQFF
TGTGCCAGCAGCTTACAGCCACCCCTACCGAATTCCTACAATGAGCAGTTCTTC
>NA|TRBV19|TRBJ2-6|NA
CATVSGANVLTF
TGTGCCACAGTCTCTGGGGCCAACGTCCTGACTTTC
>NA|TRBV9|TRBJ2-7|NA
CASSVDSNPYEQYF
TGTGCCAGCAGCGTTGACAGTAACCCCTACGAGCAGTACTTC
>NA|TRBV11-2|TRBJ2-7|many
CASSLTSPASYEQYF
TGTGCCAGCAGCTTAACTTCACCGGCCTCCTACGAGCAGTACTTC
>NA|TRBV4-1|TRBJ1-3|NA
CASSHFASGNTIYF
TGCGCCAGCAGCCACTTCGCATCTGGAAACACCATATATTTT
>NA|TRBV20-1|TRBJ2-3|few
CSAWLDRSTDTQYF
TGCAGTGCTTGGCTGGACAGAAGCACAGATACGCAGTATTTT
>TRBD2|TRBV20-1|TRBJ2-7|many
CSVQREVWGEQYF
TGCAGTGTCCAGCGGGAGGTCTGGGGCGAGCAGTACTTC
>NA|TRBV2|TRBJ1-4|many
CAINPQGRKLFF
TGTGCCATCAATCCACAGGGTCGGAAACTGTTTTTT
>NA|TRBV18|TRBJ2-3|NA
CASSPSLAAGGTDTQYF
TGTGCCAGCTCACCCTCCTTGGCTGCAGGCGGCACAGATACGCAGTATTTT
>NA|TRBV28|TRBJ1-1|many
CASCSIFSGNTEAFF
TGTGCCAGCTGTTCCATCTTCTCCGGGAACACTGAAGCTTTCTTT
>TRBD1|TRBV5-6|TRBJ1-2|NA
CASSQKDRGDGYTF
TGTGCCAGCAGCCAGAAGGACAGGGGCGATGGCTACACCTTC
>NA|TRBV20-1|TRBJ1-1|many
CSASGLGTEAFF
TGCAGTGCTAGTGGACTGGGAACTGAAGCTTTCTTT
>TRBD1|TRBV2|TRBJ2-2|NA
CASQRQGGTGELFF
TGTGCCAGCCAGAGACAGGGGGGGACCGGGGAGCTGTTTTTT
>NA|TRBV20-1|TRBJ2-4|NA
CSAPSWEKLAKNIQYF
TGCAGTGCCCCCTCGTGGGAGAAGCTAGCCAAAAACATTCAGTACTTC
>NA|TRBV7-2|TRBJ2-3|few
CASSLATGTSVYF
TGTGCCAGCAGCTTAGCAACCGGGACTTCTGTGTATTTT
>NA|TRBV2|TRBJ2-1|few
CASSLSGYNEQFF
TGTGCCAGCAGTCTCAGCGGGTACAATGAGCAGTTCTTC
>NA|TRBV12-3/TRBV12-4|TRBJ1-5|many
CATKQDFNQPQHF
TGTGCCACAAAACAGGATTTCAATCAGCCCCAGCATTTT
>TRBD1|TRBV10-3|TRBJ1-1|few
CAISGGQKAFF
TGTGCCATCAGTGGGGGACAGAAAGCTTTCTTT
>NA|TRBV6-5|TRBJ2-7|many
CASSYTKTYEQYF
TGTGCCAGCAGTTACACTAAAACCTACGAGCAGTACTTC
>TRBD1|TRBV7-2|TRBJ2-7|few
CASSLDRAGNEQYF
TGTGCCAGCAGCTTGGACAGGGCGGGAAACGAGCAGTACTTC
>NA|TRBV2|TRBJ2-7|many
CASKDDRPEQYF
TGTGCCAGCAAGGACGACCGTCCCGAGCAGTACTTC
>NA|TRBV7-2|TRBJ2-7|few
CASSLAGGLAVEQYF
TGTGCCAGCAGCTTAGCAGGTGGGTTGGCGGTCGAGCAGTACTTC
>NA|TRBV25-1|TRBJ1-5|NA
CASSRGTHNQPQHF
TGTGCCAGCAGTCGGGGGACACACAATCAGCCCCAGCATTTT
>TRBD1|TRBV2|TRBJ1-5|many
CASSDTGTAINYQPQHF
TGTGCCAGCAGCGACACCGGGACAGCCATTAACTATCAGCCCCAGCATTTT
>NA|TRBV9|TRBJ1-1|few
CAHRRVNTEAFF
TGTGCGCACCGCCGGGTGAACACTGAAGCTTTCTTT
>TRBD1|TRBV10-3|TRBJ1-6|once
CAISGTGNGGSPLHF
TGTGCCATCAGTGGGACAGGGAACGGGGGTTCACCCCTCCACTTT
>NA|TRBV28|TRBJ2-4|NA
CASSWDRGTEKNIQYF
TGTGCCAGCTCATGGGACCGCGGGACGGAAAAAAACATTCAGTACTTC
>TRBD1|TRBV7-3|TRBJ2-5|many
CASSIGQGGRETQYF
TGTGCCAGCAGCATTGGACAGGGTGGGCGAGAGACCCAGTACTTC
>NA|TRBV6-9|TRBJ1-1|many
CASSYGLGANTEAFF
TGTGCCAGCAGTTATGGGTTGGGAGCGAACACTGAAGCTTTCTTT